This entry features one T cell receptor (beta chain) sequence. Its target is unknown. CDR1 is SGHAT, CDR2 FQNNGV, per germline. With V trimmed by 6 bases and J by 6 bases, 7 bases remained unmatched. The CDR3 runs 15 residues. This entry belongs to a study of T cells in Graves' hyperthyroidism and ophthalmopathy. Study as a whole: Peripheral blood collection took place at initial diagnosis, before any treatment. Study outcomes and limitations: Prediction of ophthalmopathy progression came a median around 7.1 months pre-onset.

Blood sampling occurred at first hyperthyroidism diagnosis, ahead of any ophthalmopathy symptoms. Extraction of PBMCs used roughly 9.3 ml of fresh peripheral blood. Regions amplified from RNA transcripts were the TCR beta CDR3 regions. TCR CDR3 regions were first amplified by RT-PCR with HTBI primers. TCRdb analysed the multiplex PCR reads with MiXCR anew, one entry per CDR3 protein. The sample lists hundreds of thousands of distinct CDR3 sequences; approximately 14% were seen once. Sequencing was performed on blood. This sequence originates from a woman aged 18 to 35 with Graves' hyperthyroidism that later progressed to Graves' ophthalmopathy. The V and J genes are TRBV11-2 and TRBJ2-1; 11 bases fit TRBD2. CDR3 sequence: CASRYPGLAANEQFF. CDR3 bases: TGTGCCAGCAGGTATCCGGGACTAGCGGCCAATGAGCAGTTCTTC.